This T cell receptor beta chain originates from a study of cytomegalovirus exposure and HLA in healthy donors. In the study overall: Early released data had tens of millions of unique TCRs, all coming from HLA-typed donors.

The PCR employed 60 Vbeta primers together with 13 Jbeta primers. The method was immunoSEQ multiplex PCR; TCRdb's version includes in-frame clones alone and lacks a portion of them. The sample has 30,000 to 35,000 clones; the top ten hold about 3%. The CDR3 consists of 13 residues. The V gene lost 6 bases and the J gene lost 0 bases, with 8 bases spanning the gap. Germline CDR1 MGHRA, CDR2 YSYEKL. The sequenced sample was PBMCs. This receptor was obtained from a woman aged 40 to 49 in good health and CMV-seropositive. The rearrangement joins TRBV4-1 to TRBJ2-5, with a weak D call TRBD2 (6 bases). The CDR3 sequence is CASRPGDQETQYF. The DNA for the CDR3 is TGCGCCAGCAGACCGGGGGACCAAGAGACCCAGTACTTC.